These 26 T cell receptor beta chains came from one sample sequenced in a study of T cell responses to AZD1222 COVID-19 vaccine. Sequencing was performed with immunoSEQ multiplex PCR; in TCRdb, only in-frame clones are kept and a portion is missing. The repertoire table contains over 130,000 clones. Sequenced sample: peripheral blood. The receptors were gathered from an adult in good health.

The chain recombines TRBV7-9 with TRBJ1-2; 7 bases are a match to TRBD1. Per germline, CDR1 SEHNR and CDR2 FQNEAQ (reference sequence). With 1 base clipped from V and 6 bases from J, the junction kept 11 bases outside the gene matches. CDR3 length: 16 residues. The CDR3, as DNA: TGTGCCAGCAGCTTAGTGGTCGGGGAGACAGGGCATGGCTACACCTTC. It translates to CASSLVVGETGHGYTF.

This chain uses TRBV29-1 with TRBJ1-2; D not certain. V was cut by 4 bases and J by 8 bases, with 14 bases left in between. Germline CDR1 SQVTM, CDR2 ANQGSEA. The CDR3 sequence is 12 residues long. This CDR3 is CSVGEVGRGYTF. The DNA for the CDR3 is TGCAGCGTTGGGGAGGTCGGACGAGGCTACACCTTC.

The rearrangement links TRBV9 to TRBJ2-1; 9 nucleotides agree with TRBD1. After removal of 5 bases from V and 7 bases from J, the junction contained 1 base not matched to a gene. CDR3 length: 12 residues. CDR1 is SGDLS, CDR2 YYNGEE, per germline. CDR3 sequence reads: CASRGTGNEQFF. CDR3 DNA sequence: TGTGCCAGCAGGGGGACAGGGAATGAGCAGTTCTTC.

The gene calls are TRBV15 and TRBJ1-1; no clear D. V was cut by 0 bases and J by 5 bases, with 16 bases left in between. CDR3 length equals 16 residues. From germline, CDR1 is LNHNV and CDR2 YYDKDF (reference sequence). This chain's CDR3 is CATSRDGVGLDTEAFF. CDR3 bases: TGTGCCACCAGCAGAGATGGGGTAGGCCTCGATACTGAAGCTTTCTTT.

Turning to this clone: The same CDR3 arises from other DNA sequences in this sample as well. The chain links TRBV11-1 to TRBJ1-2; D possibly corresponds to TRBD1 (5 bases). This CDR3 spans 13 amino acids. Trimming took 1 base from V and 2 from J, leaving 5 bases between them. Germline V gene data show CDR1 as SGHAT and CDR2 as FQDESV (reference sequence). The DNA of the CDR3 is TGTGCCAGCAGCTTAGACAGGAACTATGGCTACACCTTC. It specifies CASSLDRNYGYTF.

CDR3 sequence (DNA): TGTGCCAGCAGCTTTTCACTGAACAATGAGCAGTTCTTC. The encoded protein is CASSFSLNNEQFF. V gene TRBV7-8 combines with J gene TRBJ2-1; D unresolved. Germline CDR1 is SGHVS and CDR2 is FQNEAQ. CDR3 length: 13 amino acids. Trimming removed 3 bases from V and 5 bases from J, with 8 bases in between.

The gene calls are TRBV11-2 and TRBJ1-1; TRBD1 agrees at 9 bases. This CDR3 has 19 amino acids. Germline-derived CDR1 and CDR2 are SGHAT and FQNNGV. Trimming at V came to 7 bases and at J to 1 base, leaving 19 bases not matched to a gene. CDR3 loop: CASTQRWGTGTGENTEAFF. Written as DNA, the CDR3 is TGTGCCAGCACCCAACGCTGGGGGACAGGGACGGGAGAGAACACTGAAGCTTTCTTT.

This chain connects TRBV21-1 to TRBJ1-4. TRBV21-1 is a documented pseudogene. The CDR3 totals 13 residues. CDR3 sequence (DNA): TGTGCCAGCAGCAAATCCTCGGGTGGAAAACTGTTTTTT. Translated: CASSKSSGGKLFF.

The genes are TRBV6-1 and TRBJ2-7; D perhaps matches TRBD1 (6 bases). CDR1 is MNHNS, CDR2 SASEGT, per germline. The CDR3 runs 19 residues. The V gene lost 3 bases and the J gene lost 0 bases, with 24 bases spanning the gap. This chain's CDR3 is CASSDWKGQGIYYSYEQYF. In DNA, the CDR3 is TGTGCCAGCAGTGACTGGAAGGGGCAGGGGATTTACTACTCCTACGAGCAGTACTTC.

The gene calls are TRBV6-1 and TRBJ1-2, with 12 bases matching TRBD1. V lost 3 bases to trimming and J lost 6 bases; unmatched junction nucleotides: 5. Germline V gene data show CDR1 as MNHNS and CDR2 as SASEGT. The CDR3 covers 15 residues. The CDR3 nucleotides read TGTGCCAGCAGTGACCGGGACAGGGGGCAGGATGGCTACACCTTC. Translating gives CASSDRDRGQDGYTF.

The rearrangement joins TRBV9 to TRBJ1-6; tentative D call: TRBD1 (6 bases). The CDR3 is 16 amino acids. Trimming shortened V by 3 bases and J by 13 bases, and 23 bases separated the two germline ends. The V gene's germline CDR1 is SGDLS and CDR2 YYNGEE. CDR3 amino acids: CASSEGTFNPVGPLHF. The CDR3 DNA follows: TGTGCCAGCAGCGAAGGGACATTCAATCCCGTCGGGCCCCTCCACTTT.

The chain recombines TRBV7-2 with TRBJ2-1, with 12 bases that match TRBD1. The CDR3 covers 17 residues. With 1 base clipped from V and 7 bases from J, the junction kept 8 bases outside the gene matches. Germline lookup yields CDR1 SGHTA and CDR2 FQGNSA. CDR3 nucleotide sequence: TGTGCCAGCAGCTTAGTCGGGACAGGGGGCGGTATAAATGAGCAGTTCTTC. This gives the protein CASSLVGTGGGINEQFF.

Turning to this clone: The sample carries other DNA sequences with the same CDR3. The chain has TRBV19 and TRBJ2-2; D tentatively reads TRBD1 or TRBD2 (5 bases each). The germline V gene encodes CDR1 LNHDA and CDR2 SQIVND (reference sequence). V was pared by 1 base and J by 5 bases, with 14 bases between. This CDR3 spans 16 amino acids. The DNA for the CDR3 is TGTGCCAGTAGTATAGGAGGGGTGAGAGGGACCGGGGAGCTGTTTTTT. Its translation is CASSIGGVRGTGELFF.

The chain carries TRBV28 and TRBJ1-4; TRBD1 aligns across 8 bases. The CDR3 extends over 16 amino acids. Germline CDR1 reads MDHEN; CDR2 reads SYDVKM. With V trimmed by 0 bases and J by 3 bases, 3 bases remained unmatched. CDR3 protein: CASSLWQGASNEKLFF. The CDR3 nucleotides read TGTGCCAGCAGTTTATGGCAGGGGGCTTCTAATGAAAAACTGTTTTTT.

This chain links TRBV19 with TRBJ1-1; unclear D gene. Germline V lookup: CDR1 LNHDA, CDR2 SQIVND (reference sequence). The V gene lost 4 bases and the J gene lost 5 bases, with 20 bases spanning the gap. CDR3 length equals 16 residues. CDR3 sequence (DNA): TGTGCCAGTAGTAGGTCGGCGGTGGGATTGGTTACTGAAGCTTTCTTT. Protein product: CASSRSAVGLVTEAFF.

This chain uses TRBV5-6 with TRBJ1-2; D uncertain. Trimming stripped 0 bases from V and 6 bases from J, with 15 bases between. The germline gives CDR1 SGHDT, CDR2 YYEEEE. CDR3 length: 15 amino acids. The CDR3 DNA follows: TGTGCCAGCAGCTTGGGGGGTGCAGGTCCTCATGGCTACACCTTC. Translated: CASSLGGAGPHGYTF.

The chain links TRBV27 to TRBJ2-5; D may be TRBD1 or TRBD2 (5 bases each). Per germline, CDR1 MNHEY and CDR2 SMNVEV (reference sequence). This CDR3 is 15 amino acids long. The V gene lost 6 bases and the J gene lost 6 bases, with 20 bases spanning the gap. CDR3 region: CASRTPRDGRKTQYF. CDR3 coding DNA: TGTGCCAGCAGGACCCCCCGGGACGGAAGGAAGACCCAGTACTTC.

The V call is TRBV7-2, the J call TRBJ1-2, with 10 bases that match TRBD1. Trimming cost V 5 bases and J 6 bases; bases outside gene matches: 18. This CDR3 has 18 residues. The germline gives CDR1 SGHTA, CDR2 FQGNSA. The CDR3 region is CASSQGPSAGQGHDGYTF. CDR3 nucleotide sequence: TGTGCCAGCAGCCAAGGACCCTCTGCGGGACAGGGGCATGATGGCTACACCTTC.

The chain joins TRBV5-1 to TRBJ2-5, with 10 bases lining up with TRBD2. This CDR3 spans 17 amino acids. V trimming: 2 bases; J trimming: 0 bases; junction bases outside the gene matches: 7. Germline V gene lookup returns CDR1 SGHRS and CDR2 YFSETQ. The CDR3 loop is CASSLGSTSGYQETQYF. CDR3 sequence (DNA): TGCGCCAGCAGCTTAGGGTCGACTAGCGGGTACCAAGAGACCCAGTACTTC.

The V call is TRBV4-1, the J call TRBJ2-7; D possibly matches TRBD1 or TRBD2 (7 bases each). The V end lost 6 bases, the J end lost 0 bases, and 15 bases lay between the germline ends. The germline V gene has CDR1 MGHRA and CDR2 YSYEKL. The CDR3 runs 15 residues. DNA of the CDR3: TGCGCCAGCAGTCAGGGGGGGCCCCACTCCTACGAGCAGTACTTC. It yields the protein CASSQGGPHSYEQYF.

The chain uses TRBV5-1 and TRBJ1-1; 7 bases match TRBD1. The V gene's germline CDR1 is SGHRS and CDR2 YFSETQ. This CDR3 region has 17 residues. The V and J ends lost 0 bases and 1 base, in that order; junction bases with no gene match: 9. The chain's CDR3 is CASSLGLGQRGNTEAFF. DNA of the CDR3: TGCGCCAGCAGCTTGGGGTTGGGACAGAGGGGGAACACTGAAGCTTTCTTT. The full variable domain, rest sourced from reference TRBV5-1 and TRBJ1-1, is KAGVTQTPRYLIKTRGQQVTLSCSPISGHRSVSWYQQTPGQGLQFLFEYFSETQRNKGNFPGRFSGRQFSNSRSEMNVSTLELGDSALYLCASSLGLGQRGNTEAFFGQGTRLTVV.

The J gene is TRBJ2-7, the V gene TRBV28, with 8 positions matching TRBD2. Germline CDR1 is MDHEN and CDR2 is SYDVKM. This CDR3 comprises 15 residues. J was trimmed by 1 base and V by 8 bases; bases with no gene match: 10. The DNA of the CDR3 is TGTGCCAGCCGATCTGGAACTAGCGGATCCTACGAGCAGTACTTC. Translating gives CASRSGTSGSYEQYF.

The rearrangement uses TRBV6-2 or TRBV6-3 and TRBJ2-5; TRBD2 agrees at 11 bases. CDR3 length equals 17 residues. Germline V gives CDR1 MNHEY, CDR2 SVGEGT. V dropped 4 bases and J dropped 2; count of bases not matched to a gene: 9. For the CDR3, the DNA is TGTGCCAGCAGTTTTTTTTTACTAGCGGGGGAACAAGAGACCCAGTACTTC. Protein product: CASSFFLLAGEQETQYF.

This chain links TRBV5-1 with TRBJ1-6, with D unclear. V was cut by 1 base and J by 0 bases, with 14 bases left in between. The CDR3 covers 18 residues. Germline CDR1 and CDR2: SGHRS and YFSETQ. The CDR3: CASSLRQATSSYNSPLHF. For the CDR3, the DNA is TGCGCCAGCAGCTTGAGGCAGGCTACGAGCTCCTATAATTCACCCCTCCACTTT. The whole variable domain, filled in from reference TRBV5-1 and TRBJ1-6, reads KAGVTQTPRYLIKTRGQQVTLSCSPISGHRSVSWYQQTPGQGLQFLFEYFSETQRNKGNFPGRFSGRQFSNSRSEMNVSTLELGDSALYLCASSLRQATSSYNSPLHFGNGTRLTVT.

The rearrangement links TRBV7-2 to TRBJ1-1; no clear D gene. The V gene lost 0 bases and the J gene lost 7 bases, with 9 bases spanning the gap. Germline CDR1 and CDR2: SGHTA and FQGNSA. There are 13 residues in the CDR3. The CDR3 DNA reads TGTGCCAGCAGCTTAGCAGTGCAAGATGAAGCTTTCTTT. This sequence encodes CASSLAVQDEAFF.

This rearrangement joins TRBV2 to TRBJ2-1; D remains ambiguous. CDR1 and CDR2 from the germline V gene are SNHLY and FYNNEI. This CDR3 spans 12 amino acids. V lost 6 bases and J 8 bases, leaving 11 bases between the germline ends. The CDR3 DNA follows: TGTGCCAGCAGCCTGACTGGTTATGAGCAGTTCTTC. Translation gives CASSLTGYEQFF. The full variable domain, its missing parts supplied by reference TRBV2 and TRBJ2-1, is EPEVTQTPSHQVTQMGQEVILRCVPISNHLYFYWYRQILGQKVEFLVSFYNNEISEKSEIFDDQFSVERPDGSNFTLKIRSTKLEDSAMYFCASSLTGYEQFFGPGTRLTVL.